These 10 T cell receptor beta chains came from one sample sequenced in a study of blood T cell repertoires in COVID-19. The repertoire was sequenced with immunoSEQ multiplex PCR; TCRdb's copy has only in-frame clones and lacks some. Of a few hundred thousand clones listed, 86% are singletons. The specimen was peripheral blood. The receptors shown here come from a man between 25 and 39 years old who had recovered from COVID-19.

This clone was picked up a small number of times. V is TRBV27 and J is TRBJ1-6, with TRBD1 as a possible D gene (5 bases). Per germline, CDR1 MNHEY and CDR2 SMNVEV (reference sequence). Between the trimmed V and J ends, which lost 7 bases and 5 bases, there was a span of 12 bases. The CDR3 is 14 residues long. The CDR3 spells CASTRGWDNSPLHF. CDR3 coding DNA: TGTGCCAGCACCCGGGGGTGGGATAATTCACCCCTCCACTTT.

This clone occurred once. The chain employs TRBV12-5 and TRBJ1-4; 7 nucleotides align to TRBD1. The CDR3 runs 15 residues. J was trimmed by 3 bases and V by 7 bases; bases with no gene match: 8. CDR1 and CDR2 (germline): LGHNT, FRNRAP. Here the CDR3 reads CASARDRVANEKLFF. CDR3 nucleotides: TGTGCTAGTGCCAGAGACAGGGTGGCTAATGAAAAACTGTTTTTT.

The chain uses TRBV6-5 and TRBJ2-7; 7 bases map to TRBD1. CDR3 length equals 14 residues. CDR1 and CDR2 (germline): MNHEY, SVGAGI. The junction had 7 bases not matched to a gene; V was cut back by 8 bases and J by 0 bases. CDR3 in amino acids: CASWAGTASYEQYF. CDR3 in DNA: TGTGCCAGCTGGGCCGGGACAGCCTCCTACGAGCAGTACTTC.

CDR3: CASSFSLQGTDTQYF. The CDR3 region has the DNA TGTGCCAGCAGTTTCTCCTTACAGGGGACAGATACGCAGTATTTT. The chain combines TRBV28 with TRBJ2-3, with 7 bases matching TRBD1. V gave up 3 bases and J gave up 3 bases; unmatched junction bases: 6. The CDR3 is 15 residues long. Germline V lookup: CDR1 MDHEN, CDR2 SYDVKM.

In DNA, the CDR3 is TGTGCCAGTAGTATCCGACAGCGTGGTAACACTGAAGCTTTCTTT. Its translation: CASSIRQRGNTEAFF. The chain carries TRBV19 and TRBJ1-1, with a tentative D call TRBD1 (5 bases). The CDR3 runs 15 residues. The V gene's germline CDR1 is LNHDA and CDR2 SQIVND (reference sequence). Trimming cost V 3 bases and J 2 bases, with 13 bases left between them.

This clone has a single count. The V gene is TRBV5-8, the J gene TRBJ2-7; 7 bases line up with TRBD1. V dropped 3 bases and J dropped 5; count of bases not matched to a gene: 8. Germline CDR1 is SGHTS and CDR2 is YDEGEE. The CDR3 is made up of 14 amino acids. In DNA form, the CDR3 reads TGTGCCAGCAGCTCGGTGACAGGGAGACACGAGCAGTACTTC. It yields the protein CASSSVTGRHEQYF.

This chain uses TRBV11-3 with TRBJ2-1; no clear D. The CDR3 is made up of 18 amino acids. V lost 1 base to trimming and J lost 3 bases, with 19 bases between them. Per the germline V gene, CDR1 is SGHNT and CDR2 is YENEEA. As DNA, the CDR3 is TGTGCCAGCAGCTTAGTACCCTCCCCCCAGGCCATCTACAATGAGCAGTTCTTC. This sequence encodes CASSLVPSPQAIYNEQFF.

The chain couples TRBV6-4 to TRBJ1-1, with D uncertain. Deletions cut 7 bases from V and 4 bases from J, with 13 bases between. The CDR3 has 13 residues. Germline loops: CDR1 MRHNA, CDR2 SNTAGT. The CDR3 sequence: CASTLERGTEAFF. CDR3 bases: TGTGCCAGCACTCTCGAACGGGGCACTGAAGCTTTCTTT.

The chain recombines TRBV4-2 with TRBJ2-5, with TRBD2 matching 7 bases. Unmatched junction bases numbered 9, after V lost 4 bases and J lost 1 base. The germline CDR1 and CDR2 sequences are LGHNA and YNFKEQ. The CDR3 runs 16 residues. This CDR3 reads CASSPDSGPVQETQYF. The CDR3 DNA is TGTGCCAGCAGCCCGGATAGCGGGCCCGTCCAAGAGACCCAGTACTTC.

The CDR3: CATSDPPGQPNYNSPLHF. DNA for the CDR3: TGTGCCACCAGTGACCCACCGGGACAGCCCAACTATAATTCACCCCTCCACTTT. The chain has TRBV24-1 and TRBJ1-6, with TRBD1 matching over 7 bases. J was trimmed by 3 bases and V by 4 bases; bases with no gene match: 11. The CDR3 is 18 amino acids. Germline CDR1 KGHDR, CDR2 SFDVKD.